The entry below gives a single T cell receptor (beta chain) sequence along with its context. This sample is drawn from a study of blood T cell repertoires in COVID-19. Background on the study: Acute and convalescent COVID-19 specimens originated in the United States, Italy and Spain.

The assay was immunoSEQ multiplex PCR, and TCRdb's table has in-frame clones only and misses some. This table holds some 70,000 clones, over 70% found once. The CDR3 consists of 15 residues. V was cut by 3 bases and J by 4 bases, with 13 bases left in between. Germline V gene sequence: CDR1 MGHRA, CDR2 YSYEKL. This chain uses TRBV4-1 with TRBJ2-1; D is perhaps TRBD1 (6 bases). What was sequenced was peripheral blood. The receptor's source is a human donor in a cohort sampled during active COVID-19. The CDR3 region is CASSQGAPGYNEQFF. Written as DNA, the CDR3 is TGCGCCAGCAGCCAGGGGGCCCCAGGGTACAATGAGCAGTTCTTC.